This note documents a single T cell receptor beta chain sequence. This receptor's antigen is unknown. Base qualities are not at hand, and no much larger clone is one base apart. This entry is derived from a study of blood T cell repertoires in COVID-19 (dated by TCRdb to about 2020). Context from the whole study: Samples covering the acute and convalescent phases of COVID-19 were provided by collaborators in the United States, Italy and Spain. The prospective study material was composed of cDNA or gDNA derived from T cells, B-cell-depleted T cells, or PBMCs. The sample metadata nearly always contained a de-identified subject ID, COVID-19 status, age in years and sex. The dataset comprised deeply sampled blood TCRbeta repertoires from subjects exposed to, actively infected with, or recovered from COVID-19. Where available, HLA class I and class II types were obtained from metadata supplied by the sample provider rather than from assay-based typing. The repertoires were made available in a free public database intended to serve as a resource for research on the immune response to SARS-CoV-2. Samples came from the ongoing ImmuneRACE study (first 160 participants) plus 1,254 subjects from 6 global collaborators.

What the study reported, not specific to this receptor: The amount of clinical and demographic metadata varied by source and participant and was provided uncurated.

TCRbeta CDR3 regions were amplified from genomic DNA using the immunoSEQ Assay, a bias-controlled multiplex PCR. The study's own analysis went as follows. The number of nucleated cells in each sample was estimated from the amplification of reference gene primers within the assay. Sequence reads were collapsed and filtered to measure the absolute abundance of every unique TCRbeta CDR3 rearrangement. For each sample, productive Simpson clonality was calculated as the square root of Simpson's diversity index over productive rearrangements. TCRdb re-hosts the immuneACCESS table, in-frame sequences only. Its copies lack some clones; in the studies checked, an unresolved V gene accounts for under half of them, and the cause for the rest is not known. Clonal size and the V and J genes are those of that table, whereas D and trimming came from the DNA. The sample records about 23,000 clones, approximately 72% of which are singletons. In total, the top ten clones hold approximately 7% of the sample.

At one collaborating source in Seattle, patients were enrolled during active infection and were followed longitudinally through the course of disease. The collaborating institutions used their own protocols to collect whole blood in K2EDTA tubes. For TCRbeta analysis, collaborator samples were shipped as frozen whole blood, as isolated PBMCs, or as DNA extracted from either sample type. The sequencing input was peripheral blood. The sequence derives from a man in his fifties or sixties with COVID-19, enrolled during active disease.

The sequenced DNA: TGTGCCAGCAGGTCTAGCGGGAGGGCCCTCGGGGAGCAGTTCTTC. Translated, it gives CASRSSGRALGEQFF. The rearrangement combines TRBV2 with TRBJ2-1; a stretch of 12 junction bases matches TRBD2. Reading from cysteine to phenylalanine, the CDR3 counts 15 amino acids. Only CDR3 DNA is held: 45 bases, read in frame from base 1. CDR1 and CDR2, per the germline V gene, are SNHLY and FYNNEI. Here V drops 6 bases and J drops 10 bases, and the junction holds 10 bases not matched to any gene.